The clone carrying this T cell receptor beta chain has a count of ten or more. The data derive from a study of human T cells and chemical hapten exposure. Study-level background: Patch testing was performed with 0.01% DPC on the upper back, with reading at 6 days.

CDR1 and CDR2 from the germline V gene are ENHRY and SYGVKD. The ends were cut back, 4 bases at V and 8 bases at J, with 11 bases in the middle. This CDR3 region has 12 residues. Time point denoted: pre-sensitization, week 0. Treatment described: therapeutic diphenylcyclopropenone sensitization with weekly scalp DPC. Unique molecular identifiers were attached to individual cDNA molecules within the library. Using its own MiXCR run on the RACE reads, TCRdb lists one record per CDR3 protein. The table lists some 400,000 distinct CDR3 sequences, 5.1% of them singletons, with approximately 2.8% in the top ten.

The receptor comes from a woman aged 45 to 65 with alopecia areata. Some clones in this sample may be carry-over from other donors' samples. The material sequenced was whole blood, taken in connection with sensitization to the hapten diphenylcyclopropenone (DPC). The chain carries TRBV10-3 and TRBJ1-1, with D unclear. The CDR3 DNA follows: TGTGCCATCAGTGTCCCCGGCGGGGAAGCTTTCTTT. Translated, it gives CAISVPGGEAFF.